The rows below give T cell receptor beta chains drawn from one sample of a study of OX40 agonist ivuxolimab in advanced cancers. Here immunoSEQ multiplex PCR was the method, and the copy in TCRdb shows in-frame clones only, minus some. Of about 100,000 clones listed, approximately 87% are singletons. The starting material was CD4+ or CD8+ T cells sorted from blood, obtained in a trial of the OX40 agonist ivuxolimab. All receptors derive from an adult with an advanced solid tumor such as melanoma, head and neck, liver or kidney cancer. CDR3s include the opening cysteine and the closing phenylalanine or tryptophan. The D gene is left open where the match is weak. A clone size is listed for some rows: how often the clone was seen (once, few, many), or a class if it is expanded.

cdr3_nt cdr3_aa clone_size d_call j_call v_call
TGTGCCATCAGCCCTAGTGGGACAGGCCCGCCATTTAACTATGGCTACACCTTC CAISPSGTGPPFNYGYTF NA TRBD1 TRBJ1-2 TRBV10-3
TGTGCCAGCAGTGAAAAGAGAAGGTTATCGGAGACCCAGTACTTC CASSEKRRLSETQYF NA NA TRBJ2-5 TRBV2
TGTGCCAGCAGATCGTGGGCCGACGGAGAGACCCAGTACTTC CASRSWADGETQYF NA NA TRBJ2-5 TRBV7-2
TGTGCCAGCAGCTTTACAGGTGAGGAGCAGTTCTTC CASSFTGEEQFF NA NA TRBJ2-1 TRBV7-8
TGTGCCAGCTCACCACGGCAGACCACTGAAGCTTTCTTT CASSPRQTTEAFF NA NA TRBJ1-1 TRBV18
TGTGCCAGCTCACCACCGCACGGGGTAGAGACCCAGTACTTC CASSPPHGVETQYF NA NA TRBJ2-5 TRBV18
TGTGCCAGCAGCCAAGACACACCGAACACCGGGGAGCTGTTTTTT CASSQDTPNTGELFF NA NA TRBJ2-2 TRBV7-9
TGCGCCAGCAGCCAAGCCATGGACCGAGAGCAGTTCTTC CASSQAMDREQFF NA NA TRBJ2-1 TRBV4-3
TGTGCCAGCTCACCAGACAGCAATAGCAATCAGCCCCAGCATTTT CASSPDSNSNQPQHF NA NA TRBJ1-5 TRBV18
TGTGCCAGTAGTATAAGGCGTCTCCTGAACACCGGGGAGCTGTTTTTT CASSIRRLLNTGELFF NA NA TRBJ2-2 TRBV19
TGTGCCAGCATCGAGTTCCGGGAAGCTTTCTTT CASIEFREAFF NA NA TRBJ1-1 TRBV5-6
TGTGCCAGCAGCCAAGCGGTGGGGGCCCACTACGAGCAGTACTTC CASSQAVGAHYEQYF once NA TRBJ2-7 TRBV4-2
TGTGCCAGCAGCTTCCGGGACAGCTACAATGAGCAGTTCTTC CASSFRDSYNEQFF NA TRBD1 TRBJ2-1 TRBV5-4
TGTGCCTGGAGTGCCCAACACGAGCAGTACTTC CAWSAQHEQYF NA NA TRBJ2-7 TRBV30
TGTGCCAGCAGCCAAGCCGTCGGGACCGGGGAGCTGTTTTTT CASSQAVGTGELFF NA NA TRBJ2-2 TRBV4-2
TGTGCCAGCAGTGTTTGGAGGGGACAGGCAGATACGCAGTATTTT CASSVWRGQADTQYF NA TRBD1 TRBJ2-3 TRBV2
TGTGCCAGCAGTTTATGGGTGGGACAGGGCTCAGATACGCAGTATTTT CASSLWVGQGSDTQYF NA TRBD1 TRBJ2-3 TRBV27
TGTGCCAGCAGTACGAACGGGGGGGGCGATGAGCAGTTCTTC CASSTNGGGDEQFF NA TRBD2 TRBJ2-1 TRBV6-4
TGTGCCAGTGCCTCCCCCAGCGGGGGGATCACAGATACGCAGTATTTT CASASPSGGITDTQYF once TRBD2 TRBJ2-3 TRBV19
TGTGCCAGCAGCTTAGCAACGGAGACCCAGTACTTC CASSLATETQYF NA NA TRBJ2-5 TRBV7-2
TGCGCCAGCAGCAGGGGAGGGACTAGTTGGTATTTT CASSRGGTSWYF NA TRBD2 TRBJ2-3 TRBV5-1
TGTGCCAGCAGCGTAGATAACACTGAAGCTTTCTTT CASSVDNTEAFF NA NA TRBJ1-1 TRBV9
TGCAGCGTTGTTGGGACTCTTAGCACAGATACGCAGTATTTT CSVVGTLSTDTQYF once NA TRBJ2-3 TRBV29-1
TGTGCCAGCAGCTTATTAGCGGGAGAGTACGAGCAGTACTTC CASSLLAGEYEQYF NA TRBD2 TRBJ2-7 TRBV7-2
TGTGCCAGCAGCGTAGATGCCGGTTCCTACGAGCAGTACTTC CASSVDAGSYEQYF once NA TRBJ2-7 TRBV9
TGTGCCTGGAGTGTGCGGGGGTATTACGAGCAGTACTTC CAWSVRGYYEQYF NA TRBD2 TRBJ2-7 TRBV30
TGTGCCAGCAGCCAAGCGGGTCGTGGTAGCGCGGACTACAATGAGCAGTTCTTC CASSQAGRGSADYNEQFF NA NA TRBJ2-1 TRBV4-2
TGTGCCAGTAAGTCGGGACAGAGAGGGTTGAACACTGAAGCTTTCTTT CASKSGQRGLNTEAFF once TRBD1 TRBJ1-1 TRBV19
TGTGCCAGCAGCTTACGAGCGGGCACAGATACGCAGTATTTT CASSLRAGTDTQYF once NA TRBJ2-3 TRBV7-8
TGTGCCAGCAGCGAGAGCTATAATTCACCCCTCCACTTT CASSESYNSPLHF once NA TRBJ1-6 TRBV9
TGCAGCGTTGGGGGGGGAAGCACAGATACGCAGTATTTT CSVGGGSTDTQYF NA TRBD2 TRBJ2-3 TRBV29-1
TGTGCCAGCACCCCTGAGAGAGTCAACACTGAAGCTTTCTTT CASTPERVNTEAFF NA NA TRBJ1-1 TRBV7-8
TGTGCCAGTAGTTTCGTCAACACTGAAGCTTTCTTT CASSFVNTEAFF NA NA TRBJ1-1 TRBV19
TGTGCCAGCAGCTTTTTTTGGCCGACGAACACTGAAGCTTTCTTT CASSFFWPTNTEAFF NA NA TRBJ1-1 TRBV5-6
TGTGCCAGCAGCTTAGTTAGGGGATCAGATACGCAGTATTTT CASSLVRGSDTQYF NA NA TRBJ2-3 TRBV7-9
TGCGCCAGCAGCCTAGGGACTAGCGGGGTTCTCTACGAGCAGTACTTC CASSLGTSGVLYEQYF NA TRBD2 TRBJ2-7 TRBV5-1
TGTGCCAGCAGCTCACCGGAGACAGGGACGCGAGAGCAGTACTTC CASSSPETGTREQYF NA TRBD1 TRBJ2-7 TRBV13
TGTGCCAGCAGGACACGGGCTTCCCCCGGGGAGCTGTTTTTT CASRTRASPGELFF NA NA TRBJ2-2 TRBV6-5
TGTGCCAGCAGTGTTACGGTGAACACTGAAGCTTTCTTT CASSVTVNTEAFF NA NA TRBJ1-1 TRBV6-4
TGTGCCTGGGTGCGGGTTGGTGGGCACGCCAAGAACTACGAGCAGTACTTC CAWVRVGGHAKNYEQYF NA NA TRBJ2-7 TRBV30
TGTGCCAGCAGCCAAAGGCTAGCGGGAGTCTCCCGCTATGAGCAGTTCTTC CASSQRLAGVSRYEQFF NA TRBD2 TRBJ2-1 TRBV14
TGTGCCAGCAGCCGACCAGGGGGCTCAAAAAATGAGCAGTTCTTC CASSRPGGSKNEQFF NA TRBD1 TRBJ2-1 TRBV11-3
TGTGCCAGCAGCTTAAGCACTGAAGCTTTCTTT CASSLSTEAFF NA NA TRBJ1-1 TRBV7-9
TGTGCCAGCAGTTTATGGGGTTCCTCCTACGAGCAGTACTTC CASSLWGSSYEQYF NA NA TRBJ2-7 TRBV27
TGTGCCAGCAGTGTCAATGAAAAACTGTTTTTT CASSVNEKLFF once NA TRBJ1-4 TRBV6-5
TGCGCCAGCAGCCAATCTCAGGGGGGGGACACTGAAGCTTTCTTT CASSQSQGGDTEAFF NA TRBD1 TRBJ1-1 TRBV4-1